The text below deals with one TCR beta chain. Its cognate antigen is unknown. The CDR3 runs to 16 residues. The V end lost 3 bases, the J end lost 2 bases, and 14 bases lay between the germline ends. From germline, CDR1 is SGDLS and CDR2 YYNGEE. These data belong to a study of PD-1 blockade in classical Hodgkin lymphoma. Regarding the study as a whole: Newly diagnosed and completely responding patients shared comparable baseline diversity.

Sample time point: cycle 4 day 1 (C4D1), after less than 7 weeks of nivolumab. Brentuximab vedotin exposure varied among the patients, all of whom had relapsed after autologous stem cell transplantation. TCRdb keeps only in-frame clones here, not all; method: immunoSEQ multiplex PCR. Of roughly 50,000 clones in the sample, 86% were seen once. The clonotype was recovered from a human donor with classical Hodgkin lymphoma. The material sequenced was peripheral blood mononuclear cells (PBMCs), taken before the fourth cycle of nivolumab. The chain employs TRBV9 and TRBJ2-2, with a weak D call TRBD1 (5 bases). The CDR3 DNA sequence: TGTGCCAGCAGCGGTGAAAGGGGTGCTAACACCGGGGAGCTGTTTTTT. Translation gives CASSGERGANTGELFF.